Following are 8 T cell receptor beta chains from one sample sequenced in a study of blood T cell repertoires in COVID-19. Here immunoSEQ multiplex PCR was the method, and the copy in TCRdb shows in-frame clones only, minus some. Of a few hundred thousand clones listed, roughly 85% are singletons. Input material: peripheral blood. Every receptor here comes from a human donor in a cohort sampled during active COVID-19.

This chain joins TRBV5-1 and TRBJ1-1, with D tentatively TRBD1 (6 bases). V was shortened by 4 bases and J by 8 bases, with 15 bases between the two germline ends. This CDR3 contains 13 residues. Germline V gives CDR1 SGHRS, CDR2 YFSETQ. In DNA, the CDR3 is TGCGCCAGCAGCAAGGGGACATTCGACGAAGCTTTCTTT. As protein: CASSKGTFDEAFF.

This clone was found once. The chain uses TRBV19 and TRBJ1-5, with D unclear. From germline, CDR1 is LNHDA and CDR2 SQIVND (reference sequence). V was trimmed by 7 bases and J by 3 bases, leaving 10 bases between them. The CDR3 has 13 amino acids. CDR3 nucleotide sequence: TGTGCCAGTAACGAGATAAACAATCAGCCCCAGCATTTT. Translating it yields CASNEINNQPQHF.

The chain couples TRBV7-2 to TRBJ2-4, with TRBD2 matching 7 bases. Germline lookup yields CDR1 SGHTA and CDR2 FQGNSA. With 4 bases clipped from V and 3 bases from J, the junction kept 3 bases outside the gene matches. The CDR3 is made up of 14 amino acids. In DNA form, the CDR3 reads TGTGCCAGCAGCTCTAGCGGCCACAAAAACATTCAGTACTTC. Translated, it gives CASSSSGHKNIQYF.

The chain has TRBV5-1 and TRBJ2-3, with 8 bases identical to TRBD2. This CDR3 region has 15 residues. Germline values: CDR1 SGHRS, CDR2 YFSETQ. J lost 2 bases, V lost 2 bases, and 4 bases had no gene match. The CDR3 loop is CASSLAGALTDTQYF. CDR3 sequence (DNA): TGCGCCAGCAGCTTAGCGGGGGCCCTCACAGATACGCAGTATTTT. The full variable domain, its missing parts supplied by reference TRBV5-1 and TRBJ2-3, is KAGVTQTPRYLIKTRGQQVTLSCSPISGHRSVSWYQQTPGQGLQFLFEYFSETQRNKGNFPGRFSGRQFSNSRSEMNVSTLELGDSALYLCASSLAGALTDTQYFGPGTRLTVL.

V gene TRBV4-2 combines with J gene TRBJ2-2; perhaps TRBD2 as D (6 bases). The V gene lost 1 base and the J gene lost 1 base, with 10 bases spanning the gap. Germline assignment: CDR1 LGHNA and CDR2 YNFKEQ. The CDR3 has 16 residues. The CDR3 sequence is CASSQGRRVNTGELFF. CDR3 sequence (DNA): TGTGCCAGCAGCCAAGGACGGAGGGTGAACACCGGGGAGCTGTTTTTT.

The V call is TRBV25-1, the J call TRBJ2-5, with TRBD1 matching 7 bases. The CDR3 covers 15 residues. The ends lost 8 bases at V and 0 bases at J; junction bases unmatched: 9. Germline CDR1 reads MGHDK; CDR2 reads SYGVNS. The CDR3 protein is CASDTLTGNQETQYF. In nucleotides, the CDR3 is TGTGCCAGCGATACCCTGACAGGGAACCAAGAGACCCAGTACTTC.

The genes are TRBV30 and TRBJ1-1; no clear D gene. CDR1 GTSNPN and CDR2 SVGIG come from the germline V gene (reference sequence). V was clipped by 4 bases and J by 0 bases, with 6 bases between them. The CDR3 is 12 residues long. CDR3 nucleotides: TGTGCCTGGATGGCAATGAACACTGAAGCTTTCTTT. It yields the protein CAWMAMNTEAFF.

This chain uses TRBV29-1 with TRBJ1-5, with no clear D. Germline-derived CDR1 and CDR2 are SQVTM and ANQGSEA. This CDR3 comprises 12 residues. Trimming took off 4 bases at V and 5 bases at J, with 9 bases between the two ends. CDR3 DNA sequence: TGCAGCGTTGGAGCCCGAGATCAGCCCCAGCATTTT. This translates into CSVGARDQPQHF. Supplemented by reference TRBV29-1 and TRBJ1-5, the full variable domain reads SAVISQKPSRDICQRGTSLTIQCQVDSQVTMMFWYRQQPGQSLTLIATANQGSEATYESGFVIDKFPISRPNLTFSTLTVSNMSPEDSSIYLCSVGARDQPQHFGDGTRLSIL.